A selection of T cell receptor beta chains follows, all from one sample in a study of shared clonotypes between healthy human individuals. The assay was immunoSEQ multiplex PCR, and TCRdb's table has in-frame clones only and misses some. Found here are 800,000 to 950,000 clones, 90% to 98% of them singletons; the top ten hold less than 0.25%. Input material: naive CD8+ T cells sorted from blood. These receptors all come from a man aged 25 to 40 in good health. The CDR3 runs from the conserved cysteine through the conserved F or W. The D gene is left open where the match is weak. Expanded clones get a size class; other rows say once, few or many, or leave the size out.

-,-,TRBV27,TRBJ2-3,TGTGCCAGCATGTCTCTTGGGGGGCACACAGATACGCAGTATTTT,CASMSLGGHTDTQYF
-,-,TRBV10-1,TRBJ1-2,TGCGCCAGCAGTGAGTCGGGGACCCGCTATGGCTACACCTTC,CASSESGTRYGYTF
-,-,TRBV7-2,TRBJ2-1,TGTGCCAGCAGCTTATTTAAGAATGAGCAGTTCTTC,CASSLFKNEQFF
-,-,TRBV14,TRBJ2-3,TGTGCCAGCAGCCAAGATCAACCCGTTTGGGGGCGATTAGGCACAGATACGCAGTATTTT,CASSQDQPVWGRLGTDTQYF
TRBD2,-,TRBV5-1,TRBJ2-3,TGCGCCAGCAGGCGGACTAGCGGGAGTGGTCCCCCCGCGGATACGCAGTATTTT,CASRRTSGSGPPADTQYF
TRBD1,once,TRBV4-3,TRBJ1-5,TGCGCCAGCAGCCAAGGGCTGACAGGGTTTAATCAGCCCCAGCATTTT,CASSQGLTGFNQPQHF
TRBD1,-,TRBV5-1,TRBJ2-1,TGCGCCAGCAGCTGGACAGGGGGCGATGAGCAGTTCTTC,CASSWTGGDEQFF
-,-,TRBV28,TRBJ2-7,TGTGCCAGCAGTTTAGCGGGGTCCGGAAACGAGCAGTACTTC,CASSLAGSGNEQYF
-,-,TRBV29-1,TRBJ2-3,TGCAGCGTGGGGGGCCGCGCCGATACGCAGTATTTT,CSVGGRADTQYF
-,-,TRBV11-2,TRBJ2-4,TGTGCCAGCAGCTTAGGGGAGAGTACAGCCAAAAACATTCAGTACTTC,CASSLGESTAKNIQYF
-,-,TRBV28,TRBJ2-7,TGTGCCAGCACGCTAAACTCCTACGAGCAGTACTTC,CASTLNSYEQYF
-,-,TRBV5-1,TRBJ2-2,TGCGCCAGCAGGCCGGGTAGGGTGACAAACACCGGGGAGCTGTTTTTT,CASRPGRVTNTGELFF
TRBD2,-,TRBV5-1,TRBJ2-7,TGCGCCAGCAGCTTGGGGTACTTAGCGGGCAACTCCTACGAGCAGTACTTC,CASSLGYLAGNSYEQYF
-,-,TRBV7-9,TRBJ2-1,TGTGCCAGCAGCTTTCAGGGGAGCGGCGATGAGCAGTTCTTC,CASSFQGSGDEQFF
TRBD1,-,TRBV9,TRBJ2-3,TGTGCCAGCAGCGTAAGGACAGGGGGAACAGATACGCAGTATTTT,CASSVRTGGTDTQYF
-,-,TRBV5-6,TRBJ2-2,TGTGCCAGCAGCTTGACTTTCGGACAGCGTAGCACCGGGGAGCTGTTTTTT,CASSLTFGQRSTGELFF
-,once,TRBV29-1,TRBJ1-4,TGCAGCGTTCAAGACAGGTTTGCAACTAATGAAAAACTGTTTTTT,CSVQDRFATNEKLFF
-,-,TRBV2,TRBJ2-3,TGTGCCAGCAGTGAATACTTTGACTTCGCAGATACGCAGTATTTT,CASSEYFDFADTQYF
TRBD1,-,TRBV7-6,TRBJ1-1,TGTGCCAGCAGCTTAGGACAGGGGCAGGAAGGTGCTGAAGCTTTCTTT,CASSLGQGQEGAEAFF
-,-,TRBV7-8,TRBJ2-6,TGTGCCAGCAGCTGGCTCCCGGGACAAACCTCTGGGGCCAACGTCCTGACTTTC,CASSWLPGQTSGANVLTF
-,-,TRBV20-1,TRBJ1-2,TGCAGCGGACCGCCCCAATATGGCTACACCTTC,CSGPPQYGYTF
-,once,TRBV30,TRBJ2-1,TGTGCCTGGAGTTTACAGAGTGAGCAGTTCTTC,CAWSLQSEQFF
TRBD2,-,TRBV7-3,TRBJ2-3,TGTGCCAGCAGCTTACTAGCGGGAGATACGCAGTATTTT,CASSLLAGDTQYF
-,-,TRBV4-3,TRBJ2-6,TGCGCCAGCAGCCAAGTGAATCAGGGGGGTACCTCTGGGGCCAACGTCCTGACTTTC,CASSQVNQGGTSGANVLTF
-,-,TRBV7-9,TRBJ2-1,TGTGCCAGCAGCTTAGCCAGCTCCTACAATGAGCAGTTCTTC,CASSLASSYNEQFF
-,-,TRBV6-1,TRBJ1-1,TGTGCCAGCAGTGAAAGGCAAAGGGGGAGGTTGAACACTGAAGCTTTCTTT,CASSERQRGRLNTEAFF
TRBD1,-,TRBV5-6,TRBJ2-4,TGTGCCACCAAACAGGGGGCCAAAAACATTCAGTACTTC,CATKQGAKNIQYF
-,once,TRBV5-6,TRBJ2-7,TGTGCCAGCTCAGACGGACTTCGGGCCTACGAGCAGTACTTC,CASSDGLRAYEQYF
TRBD2,-,TRBV19,TRBJ2-3,TGTGCCAGTAGTATAAATGCTTTTATAGCGGGAGGTACAGATACGCAGTATTTT,CASSINAFIAGGTDTQYF